A single sample gave rise to the 13 T cell receptor beta chains below, sequenced in a study of cytomegalovirus exposure and HLA in healthy donors. Some clones are missing from TCRdb's copy, which holds only in-frame ones; the method was immunoSEQ multiplex PCR. The table records more than 35,000 clones, approximately 92% of them present only once. Sequencing was done on a sample of PBMCs. These receptors all stem from a man aged 18-30 years in good health and CMV-seronegative.

The CDR3 DNA reads as TGCGCCAGCAGCTTGGTTCGCCGGGTGGACGAGCAGTACTTC. Amino acid sequence: CASSLVRRVDEQYF. The chain joins TRBV5-1 to TRBJ2-7; D gene ambiguous. Germline CDR1 SGHRS, CDR2 YFSETQ. This CDR3 region has 14 residues. V lost 0 bases to trimming and J lost 5 bases, with 12 bases between them.

In its sample, this clone was seen once. The V call is TRBV5-1, the J call TRBJ2-5, with 16 bases fitting TRBD2. Germline V gives CDR1 SGHRS, CDR2 YFSETQ. CDR3 size: 18 residues. The junction had 10 bases not matched to a gene; V was cut back by 4 bases and J by 4 bases. CDR3 nucleotides: TGCGCCAGCAGCCGGGAACCGGGACTAGCGGGGGGGGGAGAGACCCAGTACTTC. Encoded protein: CASSREPGLAGGGETQYF.

The rearrangement uses TRBV29-1 and TRBJ2-7; 9 bases line up with TRBD2. With 6 bases clipped from V and 7 bases from J, the junction kept 7 bases outside the gene matches. Germline lookup yields CDR1 SQVTM and CDR2 ANQGSEA. The CDR3 spans 12 residues. CDR3 protein: CSVRGGLSEQYF. CDR3 DNA sequence: TGCAGCGTGCGGGGGGGCCTAAGTGAGCAGTACTTC.

The J gene is TRBJ2-7, the V gene TRBV4-1; D unclear. The V end lost 4 bases, the J end lost 4 bases, and 17 bases lay between the germline ends. The CDR3 totals 15 residues. Germline V gives CDR1 MGHRA, CDR2 YSYEKL. The CDR3 coding sequence is TGCGCCAGCAGCCTTAAGGTTTCCGGGTTGTACGAGCAGTACTTC. This codes for CASSLKVSGLYEQYF.

J is TRBJ2-1 and V is TRBV6-1, with TRBD1 matching 7 bases. Germline CDR1 is MNHNS and CDR2 is SASEGT. CDR3 length equals 13 residues. The V gene end was trimmed by 6 bases and the J gene end by 8 bases; junction bases not matched to a gene: 7. The CDR3 here is CASRTTGVDEQFF. Here the CDR3 DNA reads TGTGCCAGCAGAACCACAGGGGTGGATGAGCAGTTCTTC.

The V call is TRBV28, the J call TRBJ2-2, with TRBD2 identical over 7 bases. The V gene's germline CDR1 is MDHEN and CDR2 SYDVKM. Unmatched junction bases numbered 4, after V lost 2 bases and J lost 1 base. The CDR3 totals 16 residues. For the CDR3, the DNA is TGTGCCAGCAGTTTACGAGTAGCGGGGAACACCGGGGAGCTGTTTTTT. The encoded protein is CASSLRVAGNTGELFF.

V is TRBV11-2 and J is TRBJ2-1; possible D gene TRBD1, 5 bases. The CDR3 is made up of 14 amino acids. CDR1 and CDR2 from the germline V gene are SGHAT and FQNNGV. The V and J ends lost 0 bases and 8 bases respectively, with 11 bases between them. CDR3 bases: TGTGCCAGCAGCTTAGACTTACAGGTCGATGAGCAGTTCTTC. Amino acids: CASSLDLQVDEQFF.

The rearrangement links TRBV30 to TRBJ2-1; 13 bases agree with TRBD2. Unmatched junction bases numbered 14, after V lost 2 bases and J lost 7 bases. In germline, CDR1 is GTSNPN, CDR2 SVGIG (reference sequence). This CDR3 contains 18 residues. CDR3 region: CAWSPRGLGLAGVNEQFF. The CDR3 nucleotides read TGTGCCTGGAGTCCCAGGGGGCTCGGACTAGCGGGAGTAAATGAGCAGTTCTTC.

The chain carries TRBV2 and TRBJ2-6, with a weak D call TRBD1 (6 bases). Trimming stripped 2 bases from V and 4 bases from J, with 9 bases between. The CDR3 extends over 15 amino acids. Germline V CDR1 and CDR2: SNHLY, FYNNEI. The CDR3 loop reads CASSEMGAGANVLTF. In DNA, the CDR3 is TGTGCCAGCAGTGAAATGGGGGCCGGGGCCAACGTCCTGACTTTC. Looking up the rest from reference TRBV2 and TRBJ2-6 gives the full variable domain: EPEVTQTPSHQVTQMGQEVILRCVPISNHLYFYWYRQILGQKVEFLVSFYNNEISEKSEIFDDQFSVERPDGSNFTLKIRSTKLEDSAMYFCASSEMGAGANVLTFGAGSRLTVL.

This chain uses TRBV5-6 with TRBJ2-1; 7 bases agree with TRBD2. Germline-derived CDR1 and CDR2 are SGHDT and YYEEEE. CDR3 size: 16 residues. After removal of 0 bases from V and 7 bases from J, the junction contained 10 bases not matched to a gene. DNA for the CDR3: TGTGCCAGCAGCTTGGGGACTAGGGAGTACATGAATGAGCAGTTCTTC. This translates into CASSLGTREYMNEQFF.

V usage is TRBV6-5 and J usage is TRBJ2-5; D might be TRBD1 (5 bases). The CDR3 extends over 14 amino acids. V dropped 7 bases and J dropped 6 bases, with 18 bases sitting between them. Germline V CDR1 and CDR2: MNHEY, SVGAGI. The CDR3 is CASTLRRQGKTQYF. CDR3 nucleotides: TGTGCCAGCACCCTACGGCGGCAGGGTAAGACCCAGTACTTC.

V is TRBV10-1 and J is TRBJ2-7; 13 nucleotides line up with TRBD2. Trimming removed 8 bases from V and 9 bases from J; junction bases left unmatched: 1. Germline V gene lookup returns CDR1 WNHNN and CDR2 SYGVQD (reference sequence). The CDR3 spans 11 residues. The DNA for the CDR3 is TGCGCCAGCGGACTAGCGGGAGCGCAGTACTTC. Amino acids: CASGLAGAQYF.

This chain links TRBV29-1 with TRBJ2-2; D not resolved. The CDR3 has 13 residues. Trimming left V 6 bases short and J 1 base short, with 9 bases between. Germline CDR1 and CDR2: SQVTM and ANQGSEA. CDR3: CSVQPQNTGELFF. The CDR3 coding sequence is TGCAGCGTCCAACCACAGAACACCGGGGAGCTGTTTTTT.